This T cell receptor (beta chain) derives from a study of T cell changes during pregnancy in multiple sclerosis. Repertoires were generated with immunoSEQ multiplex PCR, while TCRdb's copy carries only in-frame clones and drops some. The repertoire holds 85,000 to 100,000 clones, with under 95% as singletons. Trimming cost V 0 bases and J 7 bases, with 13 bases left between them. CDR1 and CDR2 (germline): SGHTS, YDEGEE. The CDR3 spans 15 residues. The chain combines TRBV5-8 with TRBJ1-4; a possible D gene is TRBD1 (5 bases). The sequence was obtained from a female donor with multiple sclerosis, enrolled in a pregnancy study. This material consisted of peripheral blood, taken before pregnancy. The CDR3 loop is CASSLVRDLGEKLFF. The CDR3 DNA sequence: TGTGCCAGCAGCTTGGTTCGGGACTTGGGTGAAAAACTGTTTTTT.